These 26 T cell receptor beta chains share one sample of origin, sequenced in a study of a mutant IDH1 vaccine in newly diagnosed glioma (dated by TCRdb to 2020 to 2023). According to the study, the label for this sample's time point signals: baseline, week 1 (first vaccination visit). The treatment or condition label corresponds to: pre-vaccination baseline after standard-of-care therapy. Library preparation used the immunoSEQ multiplex PCR assay. In its TCRdb copy, this immuneACCESS table keeps in-frame sequences only and misses some clones. Where compared with another copy, unresolved V genes explain less than half of these, and the others have no known cause. The sample records fewer than 85,000 clones, 65% to 90% of which are singletons. The top ten constitute about 3% of the sample. The sequencing here drew on PBMCs, taken from a glioma patient treated with radiotherapy, temozolomide or both. The receptors were sampled from a young man with glioma.

J is TRBJ1-2 and V is TRBV14; D gene uncertain. The ends were cut back, 4 bases at V and 8 bases at J, with 14 bases in the middle. CDR3 length: 13 residues. From germline, CDR1 is SGHDN and CDR2 FVKESK. The CDR3 DNA sequence: TGTGCCAGCAGCCCAACCCCCTCAGGCGGCTACACCTTC. It translates to CASSPTPSGGYTF.

Turning to this clone: Other DNA sequences within the sample encode an identical CDR3. V is TRBV6-6 and J is TRBJ1-2, with TRBD1 matching 7 bases. The V and J ends lost 2 bases and 4 bases, in that order; junction bases with no gene match: 1. This CDR3 is 13 amino acids long. The germline V gene has CDR1 MNHNY and CDR2 SVGAGI (reference sequence). CDR3 loop: CASSYGDSYGYTF. The CDR3 DNA reads TGTGCCAGCAGTTACGGGGACAGCTATGGCTACACCTTC.

The chain employs TRBV11-1 and TRBJ2-7; TRBD2 matches 7 bases. The CDR3 sequence is 14 residues long. V lost 5 bases to trimming and J lost 1 base; unmatched junction nucleotides: 5. CDR1 SGHAT and CDR2 FQDESV come from the germline V gene (reference sequence). The CDR3 bases are TGTGCCAGCAGCCCCGGGGGGACTTCCTACGAGCAGTACTTC. This codes for CASSPGGTSYEQYF.

The genes are TRBV11-2 and TRBJ2-1; TRBD1 is a possible D gene (8 bases). Germline assignment: CDR1 SGHAT and CDR2 FQNNGV. The CDR3 length is 15 residues. V was trimmed by 5 bases and J by 7 bases, leaving 18 bases between them. Here the CDR3 reads CASSITGGGGNEQFF. DNA for the CDR3: TGTGCCAGCAGCATCACAGGGGGAGGGGGTAATGAGCAGTTCTTC.

V gene TRBV7-9 combines with J gene TRBJ2-3, with D perhaps matching TRBD2 (7 bases). The germline gives CDR1 SEHNR, CDR2 FQNEAQ (reference sequence). V gave up 5 bases and J gave up 6 bases, with 21 bases separating them. The CDR3 covers 16 residues. The CDR3: CASSPFGAGRGDTQYF. As DNA, the CDR3 is TGTGCCAGCAGCCCCTTCGGGGCAGGGAGGGGGGATACGCAGTATTTT.

The chain couples TRBV10-2 to TRBJ2-2, with D hard to call. CDR1 is WSHSY and CDR2 is SAAADI in the germline V gene. With 6 bases removed from V and 0 bases from J, the gap between germline ends came to 8 bases. This CDR3 has 14 amino acids. Here the CDR3 DNA reads TGCGCCAGCAGCGGAACAACGAACACCGGGGAGCTGTTTTTT. Protein: CASSGTTNTGELFF.

This chain uses TRBV11-2 with TRBJ2-1; perhaps TRBD2 as D (5 bases). Trimming shortened V by 5 bases and J by 7 bases, and 18 bases separated the two germline ends. This CDR3 has 15 residues. Looked up from germline, CDR1 is SGHAT and CDR2 is FQNNGV. CDR3 sequence (DNA): TGTGCCAGCAGCATCCCGGGATCCTTCTGGAATGAGCAGTTCTTC. It specifies CASSIPGSFWNEQFF.

The chain is built from TRBV9 and TRBJ2-5; D is ambiguous. V was pared by 4 bases and J by 5 bases, with 9 bases between. CDR1 and CDR2 (germline): SGDLS, YYNGEE. The CDR3 has 12 amino acids. CDR3 coding DNA: TGTGCCAGCAGCCCTACTGGGGAGACCCAGTACTTC. Protein product: CASSPTGETQYF.

This chain joins TRBV19 and TRBJ2-2; TRBD1 matches 8 bases. There are 14 residues in the CDR3. The germline gives CDR1 LNHDA, CDR2 SQIVND (reference sequence). With 3 bases clipped from V and 4 bases from J, the junction kept 1 base outside the gene matches. The CDR3 sequence is CASSMTGVTGELFF. For the CDR3, the DNA is TGTGCCAGTAGTATGACAGGGGTCACCGGGGAGCTGTTTTTT.

In this sample, this clone turned up a few times. The V and J genes are TRBV30 and TRBJ1-2; D might be TRBD1 (5 bases). The CDR3 extends over 12 amino acids. Germline CDR1 and CDR2: GTSNPN and SVGIG (reference sequence). Trimming stripped 3 bases from V and 8 bases from J, with 13 bases between. This CDR3 is CAWRKTGRGYTF. CDR3 sequence (DNA): TGTGCCTGGAGGAAAACAGGACGAGGCTACACCTTC. The whole variable domain, remainder taken from reference TRBV30 and TRBJ1-2, is SQTIHQWPATLVQPVGSPLSLECTVEGTSNPNLYWYRQAAGRGLQLLFYSVGIGQISSEVPQNLSASRPQDRQFILSSKKLLLSDSGFYLCAWRKTGRGYTFGSGTRLTVV.

V is TRBV6-1 and J is TRBJ2-7, with D perhaps matching TRBD1 (7 bases). The CDR3 spans 15 residues. Per the germline V gene, CDR1 is MNHNS and CDR2 is SASEGT. Trimming left V 2 bases short and J 4 bases short, with 15 bases between. CDR3 DNA: TGTGCCAGCAGTGAATCGTGGCCAGGGGGGTACGAGCAGTACTTC. It is translated as CASSESWPGGYEQYF.

The chain links TRBV5-1 to TRBJ2-3, with 7 bases aligning to TRBD2. This CDR3 spans 18 amino acids. CDR1 SGHRS and CDR2 YFSETQ come from the germline V gene. The V gene end was trimmed by 6 bases and the J gene end by 1 base; junction bases not matched to a gene: 17. This CDR3 is CASTNKQPSGRGTDTQYF. The DNA for the CDR3 is TGCGCCAGCACAAATAAACAGCCTTCTGGGAGGGGCACAGATACGCAGTATTTT.

The chain uses TRBV5-1 and TRBJ2-2, with 7 bases fitting TRBD1. V shed 1 base, J shed 4 bases, and the junction held 1 base outside the gene matches. The germline V gene has CDR1 SGHRS and CDR2 YFSETQ. The length of the CDR3 is 14 residues. CDR3 nucleotides: TGCGCCAGCAGCTTGAACAGGGGCACCGGGGAGCTGTTTTTT. It encodes CASSLNRGTGELFF.

J is TRBJ1-4 and V is TRBV15; D is undetermined. From germline, CDR1 is LNHNV and CDR2 YYDKDF (reference sequence). V was cut by 0 bases and J by 5 bases, with 7 bases left in between. There are 14 residues in the CDR3. In DNA, the CDR3 is TGTGCCACCAGCAGAGACGGAGCAAATGAAAAACTGTTTTTT. Translated, it gives CATSRDGANEKLFF.

The chain employs TRBV5-6 and TRBJ1-1; D remains ambiguous. The CDR3 has 14 residues. V was cut by 4 bases and J by 0 bases, with 10 bases left in between. Germline V CDR1 and CDR2: SGHDT, YYEEEE. CDR3 region: CASSAGLLNTEAFF. DNA of the CDR3: TGTGCCAGCAGCGCCGGACTTCTGAACACTGAAGCTTTCTTT.

The chain combines TRBV28 with TRBJ2-1, with TRBD1 matching over 8 bases. This CDR3 region has 16 residues. Trimming cost V 1 base and J 5 bases; bases outside gene matches: 7. Germline CDR1 and CDR2: MDHEN and SYDVKM. The DNA of the CDR3 is TGTGCCAGCAGTTTATACAGACAGGGGTCCGACAATGAGCAGTTCTTC. Protein: CASSLYRQGSDNEQFF. Looking up the rest from reference TRBV28 and TRBJ2-1 gives the full variable domain: DVKVTQSSRYLVKRTGEKVFLECVQDMDHENMFWYRQDPGLGLRLIYFSYDVKMKEKGDIPEGYSVSREKKERFSLILESASTNQTSMYLCASSLYRQGSDNEQFFGPGTRLTVL.

The chain carries TRBV7-8 and TRBJ1-1, with D unresolved. The CDR3 totals 14 residues. V dropped 1 base and J dropped 1 base, with 7 bases sitting between them. CDR1 SGHVS and CDR2 FQNEAQ come from the germline V gene. The DNA for the CDR3 is TGTGCCAGCAGCTTAGTGGCCGGGAACACTGAAGCTTTCTTT. Translating it yields CASSLVAGNTEAFF.

The rearrangement uses TRBV5-1 and TRBJ2-1, with a tentative D call TRBD1 (5 bases). CDR3 length: 17 residues. V was clipped by 2 bases and J by 3 bases, with 18 bases between them. Per the germline V gene, CDR1 is SGHRS and CDR2 is YFSETQ. The CDR3 sequence: CASSFLGVTGIYNEQFF. CDR3 DNA: TGCGCCAGCAGCTTCCTAGGGGTCACCGGAATCTACAATGAGCAGTTCTTC.

This chain uses TRBV19 with TRBJ1-2; tentatively, D is TRBD1 (5 bases). The CDR3 is made up of 15 amino acids. CDR1 is LNHDA and CDR2 is SQIVND in the germline V gene (reference sequence). V shed 5 bases and J shed 4 bases, with 17 bases lying between them. The CDR3 DNA is TGTGCCAGTAGTCCCCGGGGGGGGAGGTCCTATGGCTACACCTTC. This gives the protein CASSPRGGRSYGYTF. The full variable domain, rest sourced from reference TRBV19 and TRBJ1-2, is DGGITQSPKYLFRKEGQNVTLSCEQNLNHDAMYWYRQDPGQGLRLIYYSQIVNDFQKGDIAEGYSVSREKKESFPLTVTSAQKNPTAFYLCASSPRGGRSYGYTFGSGTRLTVV.

The CDR3 sequence is CRGRGTEAFF. CDR3 bases: TGCAGGGGCCGGGGGACTGAAGCTTTCTTT. The rearrangement uses TRBV20-1 and TRBJ1-1; weak D call: TRBD1 (5 bases). The CDR3 has 10 amino acids. CDR1 DFQATT and CDR2 SNEGSKA come from the germline V gene (reference sequence).

The rearrangement links TRBV5-1 to TRBJ2-7; D is perhaps TRBD2 (7 bases). The CDR3 runs 15 residues. Trimming took 0 bases from V and 4 from J, leaving 14 bases between them. Germline CDR1 and CDR2: SGHRS and YFSETQ. The CDR3 loop is CASSLAGGLAYEQYF. The CDR3 DNA reads TGCGCCAGCAGCTTGGCCGGGGGGCTGGCGTACGAGCAGTACTTC.

Here the CDR3 DNA reads TGTGCCAGCAGCCCCGGGCAACCAGGGGATTCACCCCTCCACTTT. Translating it yields CASSPGQPGDSPLHF. The chain has TRBV7-9 and TRBJ1-6; a weak D match, TRBD1 (6 bases). This CDR3 has 15 residues. From germline, CDR1 is SEHNR and CDR2 FQNEAQ (reference sequence). V lost 5 bases to trimming and J lost 8 bases, with 16 bases between them.

The rearrangement links TRBV14 to TRBJ2-2, with D possibly matching TRBD1 (6 bases). The V gene's germline CDR1 is SGHDN and CDR2 FVKESK. The CDR3 contains 15 residues. Between the trimmed V and J ends, which lost 2 bases and 1 base, there was a span of 8 bases. CDR3 sequence reads: CASSQPGQNTGELFF. CDR3 DNA sequence: TGTGCCAGCAGCCAACCGGGACAGAACACCGGGGAGCTGTTTTTT. The whole variable domain, filled in from reference TRBV14 and TRBJ2-2, reads EAGVTQFPSHSVIEKGQTVTLRCDPISGHDNLYWYRRVMGKEIKFLLHFVKESKQDESGMPNNRFLAERTGGTYSTLKVQPAELEDSGVYFCASSQPGQNTGELFFGEGSRLTVL.

V and J are TRBV5-4 and TRBJ2-3; D not certain. The ends were cut back, 1 base at V and 4 bases at J, with 7 bases in the middle. CDR3 length equals 13 residues. Germline loops: CDR1 SGHNT, CDR2 YYREEE (reference sequence). The CDR3 spells CASSLSRADTQYF. CDR3 DNA: TGTGCCAGCAGCTTGTCACGGGCAGATACGCAGTATTTT.

The genes are TRBV11-2 and TRBJ2-7; D assignment may be TRBD1 or TRBD2 (5 bases each). This CDR3 is 16 amino acids long. V was clipped by 0 bases and J by 3 bases, with 15 bases between them. CDR1 is SGHAT and CDR2 is FQNNGV in the germline V gene. Here the CDR3 reads CASSLDYVGTNYEQYF. For the CDR3, the DNA is TGTGCCAGCAGCTTAGATTACGTAGGGACGAACTACGAGCAGTACTTC. Supplemented by reference TRBV11-2 and TRBJ2-7, the full variable domain reads EAGVAQSPRYKIIEKRQSVAFWCNPISGHATLYWYQQILGQGPKLLIQFQNNGVVDDSQLPKDRFSAERLKGVDSTLKIQPAKLEDSAVYLCASSLDYVGTNYEQYFGPGTRLTVT.

The chain carries TRBV28 and TRBJ1-6; 8 bases agree with TRBD1. The CDR3 runs to 15 residues. Germline V gene lookup returns CDR1 MDHEN and CDR2 SYDVKM. With V trimmed by 5 bases and J by 5 bases, 5 bases remained unmatched. CDR3: CASSDHRGDNSPLHF. The DNA of the CDR3 is TGTGCCAGCAGTGATCACAGGGGGGATAATTCACCCCTCCACTTT.